The T cell receptor (beta chain) described here comes from a study of beta chain features in type 1 diabetes. Points from the study as a whole: Cells expressing TCR highly could be over-represented by cDNA sequencing. Across patients, naive, central memory and Treg TCRB repertoires exhibited apparently greater similarity than was observed across healthy donors. Type 1 diabetes patients had moderately but significantly shorter TCRB CDR3s in all four CD4+ subsets.

Expressed TCRB transcripts got sequenced, as all isolated RNA was reverse transcribed. Stem cell-like memory T cell samples averaged about 1 million reads. Profiled with immunoSEQ multiplex PCR; TCRdb holds only in-frame clones, not every one. The repertoire holds over 20,000 clones, with around half as singletons. This clone was seen more than once but under ten times. The antigen is unknown. The CDR3 covers 16 residues. V was clipped by 1 base and J by 1 base, with 13 bases between them. Germline lookup yields CDR1 MGHRA and CDR2 YSYEKL. The sequenced sample was stem cell memory CD4+ T cells from blood. The rearrangement joins TRBV4-1 to TRBJ1-1, with D possibly TRBD1 on 5 matching bases. The receptor was derived from a man under 40 with type 1 diabetes. The chain's CDR3 is CASSQVAGIRNTEAFF. DNA of the CDR3: TGCGCCAGCAGCCAAGTGGCAGGGATCCGGAACACTGAAGCTTTCTTT.